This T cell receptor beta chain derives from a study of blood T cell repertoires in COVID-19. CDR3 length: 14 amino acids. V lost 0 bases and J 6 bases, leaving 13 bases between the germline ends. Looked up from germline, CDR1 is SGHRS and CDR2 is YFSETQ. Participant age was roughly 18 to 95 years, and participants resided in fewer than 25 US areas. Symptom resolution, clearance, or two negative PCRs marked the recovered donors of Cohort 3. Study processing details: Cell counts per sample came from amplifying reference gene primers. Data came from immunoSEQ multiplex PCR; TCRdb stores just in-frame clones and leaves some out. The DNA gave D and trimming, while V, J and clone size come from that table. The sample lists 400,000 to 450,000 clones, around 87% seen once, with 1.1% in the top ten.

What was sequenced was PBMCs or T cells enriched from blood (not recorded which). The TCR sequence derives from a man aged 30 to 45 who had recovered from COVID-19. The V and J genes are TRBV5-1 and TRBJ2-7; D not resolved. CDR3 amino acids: CASSLDNGPLEQYF. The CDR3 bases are TGCGCCAGCAGCTTGGATAATGGGCCCCTCGAGCAGTACTTC.